These T cell receptor beta chains were read from a single sample in a study of cytomegalovirus exposure and HLA in healthy donors. Method: immunoSEQ multiplex PCR; TCRdb's copy keeps in-frame clones and lacks some. The repertoire consists of roughly 110,000 clones, with 70% to 85% occurring once and the leading ten covering approximately 11%. Material: PBMCs. The receptors derive from a man aged 35 to 55 in good health and CMV-seropositive. Each CDR3 is given with its conserved first and last residue. The D gene is left open where the match is weak. Clone size appears in some rows only: once, few, many, or a class for an expanded clone.

abundance: once
d_gene: .
v_gene: TRBV7-9
j_gene: TRBJ1-1
CDR3aa: CASSFGGSTEAFF
CDR3nt: TGTGCCAGCAGCTTCGGGGGTTCCACTGAAGCTTTCTTT

abundance: .
d_gene: .
v_gene: TRBV29-1
j_gene: TRBJ2-7
CDR3aa: CSVEGGVATYEQYF
CDR3nt: TGCAGCGTTGAAGGGGGGGTTGCCACGTACGAGCAGTACTTC

abundance: .
d_gene: .
v_gene: TRBV6-4
j_gene: TRBJ2-6
CDR3aa: CASSDSGVGANGLTF
CDR3nt: TGTGCCAGCAGTGACTCAGGGGTTGGGGCCAACGGCCTGACTTTC

abundance: .
d_gene: .
v_gene: TRBV7-9
j_gene: TRBJ2-7
CDR3aa: CASSPMYRAYEQYF
CDR3nt: TGTGCCAGCAGCCCGATGTACAGGGCCTACGAGCAGTACTTC

abundance: once
d_gene: .
v_gene: TRBV11-2
j_gene: TRBJ2-3
CDR3aa: CASSLVGVGGSVSTDTQYF
CDR3nt: TGTGCCAGCAGCTTAGTGGGCGTCGGCGGGTCGGTGAGCACAGATACGCAGTATTTT

abundance: .
d_gene: TRBD1
v_gene: TRBV6-1
j_gene: TRBJ1-2
CDR3aa: CASSVLPGGEWSVVYGYTF
CDR3nt: TGTGCCAGCAGTGTTCTCCCAGGGGGCGAGTGGAGTGTCGTCTATGGCTACACCTTC

abundance: .
d_gene: TRBD1
v_gene: TRBV5-1
j_gene: TRBJ1-2
CDR3aa: CASSLDGQGMAYGYTF
CDR3nt: TGCGCCAGCAGCTTAGATGGACAGGGTATGGCCTATGGCTACACCTTC

abundance: .
d_gene: .
v_gene: TRBV4-2
j_gene: TRBJ2-1
CDR3aa: CASSQGGFRPYNEQFF
CDR3nt: TGTGCCAGCAGCCAAGGAGGTTTCCGGCCCTACAATGAGCAGTTCTTC

abundance: .
d_gene: .
v_gene: TRBV11-2
j_gene: TRBJ2-7
CDR3aa: CASSLFVEQYF
CDR3nt: TGTGCCAGCAGCTTATTCGTAGAGCAGTACTTC

abundance: .
d_gene: .
v_gene: TRBV28
j_gene: TRBJ2-2
CDR3aa: CASSLWDRNTGELFF
CDR3nt: TGTGCCAGCAGTTTATGGGACAGGAACACCGGGGAGCTGTTTTTT